The rows below give T cell receptor beta chains drawn from one sample of a study of read filtering for tumor transcriptome and immune sequencing. TCRdb re-called the reads with MiXCR, one entry per CDR3 protein. Here the sample spans 30,000 to 40,000 distinct CDR3 sequences, about 12% being singletons. Sequenced: a population of CD138-negative cells sorted from bone marrow. The receptors were sampled from a donor aged 40 or older with multiple myeloma. Both conserved end residues are trimmed from each CDR3. D genes are given only for firm matches. Expanded clones are given a class, and other clones once, few, many or no size at all.

TRBD1	TRBV20-1	many	TRBJ2-3	SRQGVVRDTQY
TRBD2	TRBV3-1	many	TRBJ2-3	ASSHSGVSDTQY
NA	TRBV25-1	many	TRBJ2-1	ASSTPTGADNEQF
NA	TRBV18	many	TRBJ2-3	ASSPQESQADTQY
TRBD2	TRBV20-1	many	TRBJ2-3	SARVAGVTDTQY
NA	TRBV2	many	TRBJ1-3	ASSDEGSPGNTIY
TRBD1	TRBV18	many	TRBJ1-5	ASSRDRASNQPQH
NA	TRBV7-8	many	TRBJ2-3	ASSLWALSTDTQY
TRBD2	TRBV20-1	many	TRBJ2-2	SAPPWAGGSPAGELF
TRBD2	TRBV29-1	many	TRBJ2-3	SVRIAGLADTDTQY
TRBD1	TRBV19	NA	TRBJ2-5	ASSSLSGGAGETQY
NA	TRBV7-8	many	TRBJ1-5	ASSLGTGDQPQH
NA	TRBV11-2	many	TRBJ2-2	ASKRGFTGELF
TRBD2	TRBV28	many	TRBJ2-1	ASSSTSGGLYNEQF
NA	TRBV11-2	many	TRBJ2-1	ASSFEGLMGNNEQF
NA	TRBV6-2/TRBV6-3	NA	TRBJ2-7	ASSPWGEQY
TRBD1	TRBV12-3/TRBV12-4	many	TRBJ2-1	ASTGDSLRDEQF
NA	TRBV7-9	many	TRBJ2-1	ASSSLPSGPGVYNEQF
TRBD1	TRBV27	many	TRBJ2-3	ASSLMGTGGDTQY
NA	TRBV5-1	many	TRBJ1-1	ASSLEGGTEAF
TRBD1	TRBV12-3/TRBV12-4	many	TRBJ2-1	ASSPQDRANEQF
NA	TRBV7-2	many	TRBJ2-3	ASSLEYTQY
TRBD2	TRBV2	many	TRBJ2-3	ASRGTSGRTDTQY
TRBD1	TRBV11-1	many	TRBJ2-7	ASSFHGQDYEQY
NA	TRBV6-2/TRBV6-3	many	TRBJ1-5	ASSYWRSNQPQH
TRBD2	TRBV4-2	many	TRBJ2-1	ASSQYSGGASYNEQF
NA	TRBV7-8	many	TRBJ1-4	ASSRHDATNEKLF
NA	TRBV30	many	TRBJ2-2	AWTPAPYPPGELF
NA	TRBV28	many	TRBJ1-6	ASTSSGAVRSPLH
NA	TRBV13	medium-sized	TRBJ2-3	ASSMQGGMTDTQY
TRBD1	TRBV2	many	TRBJ2-2	ASSQFDRDTGELF
NA	TRBV10-2	many	TRBJ2-5	ASSELETQY
NA	TRBV4-1	many	TRBJ2-3	ASSRVGSDTQY
NA	TRBV28	many	TRBJ1-5	ASVQGNQPQH
TRBD1	TRBV12-3/TRBV12-4	many	TRBJ1-1	ASSPWTGTNTEAF
NA	TRBV18	few	TRBJ1-6	ASSRSLYNSPLH
TRBD2	TRBV5-4	many	TRBJ2-3	ASSPAGGTGTDTQY
NA	TRBV11-2	many	TRBJ2-7	ASMLKPEQY
NA	TRBV21-1	many	TRBJ2-3	ASSIRGDTQY
NA	TRBV18	many	TRBJ1-1	ASSKYDGGREAF
TRBD1	TRBV5-6	many	TRBJ2-1	ASMGTGPPF
TRBD1	TRBV20-1	many	TRBJ2-7	SATSGQGTYEQY
NA	TRBV6-6	many	TRBJ2-2	ASSYRPGPLNTGELF
TRBD2	TRBV4-2	few	TRBJ2-2	ASSQDIAGGPNTGELF
NA	TRBV7-2	few	TRBJ2-5	ASTLAETQY
NA	TRBV28	many	TRBJ2-3	ASPGLGTTSTDTQY
NA	TRBV28	many	TRBJ2-7	ASCNSLVYEQY
NA	TRBV4-1	NA	TRBJ2-3	ASSKGTPASTNTQY
NA	TRBV13	many	TRBJ2-7	ASSLRSGGDEQY
NA	TRBV6-2/TRBV6-3	medium-sized	TRBJ1-1	ASSRGQSRYTEAF
NA	TRBV5-4	NA	TRBJ2-6	ASSLQGSGANVLT